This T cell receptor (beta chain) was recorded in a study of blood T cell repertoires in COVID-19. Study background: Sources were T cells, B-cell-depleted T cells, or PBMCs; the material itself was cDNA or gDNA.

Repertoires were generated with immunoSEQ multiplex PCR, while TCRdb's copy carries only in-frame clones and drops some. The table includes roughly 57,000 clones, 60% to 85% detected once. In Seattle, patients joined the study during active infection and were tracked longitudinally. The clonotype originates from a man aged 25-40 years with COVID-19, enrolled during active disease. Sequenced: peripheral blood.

The CDR3 nucleotides are TGCGCCAGCAGCCCCGGACAGGGGCTGGGCTCACCCCTCCACTTT. Its translation is CASSPGQGLGSPLHF. This chain joins TRBV5-1 and TRBJ1-6; 9 bases are a match to TRBD1. The ends lost 4 bases at V and 10 bases at J; junction bases unmatched: 9. This CDR3 contains 15 residues. Per germline, CDR1 SGHRS and CDR2 YFSETQ.